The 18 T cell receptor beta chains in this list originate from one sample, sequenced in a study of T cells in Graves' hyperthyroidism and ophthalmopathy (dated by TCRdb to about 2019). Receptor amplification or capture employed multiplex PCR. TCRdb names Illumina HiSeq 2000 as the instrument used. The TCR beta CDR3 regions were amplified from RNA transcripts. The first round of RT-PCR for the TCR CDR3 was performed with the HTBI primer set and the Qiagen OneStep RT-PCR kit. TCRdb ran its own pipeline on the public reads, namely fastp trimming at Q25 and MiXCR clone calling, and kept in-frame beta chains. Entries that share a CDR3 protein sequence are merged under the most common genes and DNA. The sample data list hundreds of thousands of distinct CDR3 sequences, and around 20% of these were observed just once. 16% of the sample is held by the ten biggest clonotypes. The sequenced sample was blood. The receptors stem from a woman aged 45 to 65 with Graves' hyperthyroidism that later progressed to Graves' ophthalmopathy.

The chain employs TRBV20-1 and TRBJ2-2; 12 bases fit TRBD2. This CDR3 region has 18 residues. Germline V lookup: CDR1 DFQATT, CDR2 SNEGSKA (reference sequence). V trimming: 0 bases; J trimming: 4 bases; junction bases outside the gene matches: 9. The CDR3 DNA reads TGCAGTGCTAGAGATAGAAGACTAGCGGGGGCGCCCACCGGGGAGCTGTTTTTT. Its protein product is CSARDRRLAGAPTGELFF.

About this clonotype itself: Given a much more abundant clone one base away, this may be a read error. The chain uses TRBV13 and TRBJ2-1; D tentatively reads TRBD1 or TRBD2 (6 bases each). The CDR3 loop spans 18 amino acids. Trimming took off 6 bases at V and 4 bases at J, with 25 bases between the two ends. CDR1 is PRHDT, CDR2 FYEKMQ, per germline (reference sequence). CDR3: CASRPLTRGGKSYNEQFF. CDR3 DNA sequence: TGTGCCAGCAGGCCTCTGACTAGAGGGGGAAAATCATACAATGAGCAGTTCTTC.

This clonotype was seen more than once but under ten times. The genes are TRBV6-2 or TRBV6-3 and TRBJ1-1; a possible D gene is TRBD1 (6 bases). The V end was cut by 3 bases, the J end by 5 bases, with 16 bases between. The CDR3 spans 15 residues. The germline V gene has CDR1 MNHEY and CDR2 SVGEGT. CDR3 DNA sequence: TGTGCCAGCAGTTATGAACTTGGGGGCGGAACTGAAGCTTTCTTT. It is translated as CASSYELGGGTEAFF.

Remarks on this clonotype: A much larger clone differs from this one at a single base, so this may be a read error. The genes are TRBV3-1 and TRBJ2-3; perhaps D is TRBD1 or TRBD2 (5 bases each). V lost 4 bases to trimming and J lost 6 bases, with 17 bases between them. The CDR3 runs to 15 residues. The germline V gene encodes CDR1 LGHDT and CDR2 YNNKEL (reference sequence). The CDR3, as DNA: TGTGCCAGCAGCCGAAGTTCGGGACCGGCGGATACGCAGTATTTT. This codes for CASSRSSGPADTQYF.

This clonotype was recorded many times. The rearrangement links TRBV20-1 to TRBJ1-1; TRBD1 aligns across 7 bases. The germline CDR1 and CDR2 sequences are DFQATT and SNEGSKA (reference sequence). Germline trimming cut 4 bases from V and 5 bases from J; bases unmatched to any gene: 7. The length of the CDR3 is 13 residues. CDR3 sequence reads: CSAIAGGRTEAFF. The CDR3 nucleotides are TGCAGTGCTATAGCAGGGGGACGGACTGAAGCTTTCTTT.

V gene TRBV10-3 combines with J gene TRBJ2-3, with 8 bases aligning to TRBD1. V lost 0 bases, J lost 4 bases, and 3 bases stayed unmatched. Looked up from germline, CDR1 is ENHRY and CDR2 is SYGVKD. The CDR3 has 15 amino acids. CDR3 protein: CAISESQGDADTQYF. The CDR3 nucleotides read TGTGCCATCAGTGAGTCACAGGGGGACGCAGATACGCAGTATTTT.

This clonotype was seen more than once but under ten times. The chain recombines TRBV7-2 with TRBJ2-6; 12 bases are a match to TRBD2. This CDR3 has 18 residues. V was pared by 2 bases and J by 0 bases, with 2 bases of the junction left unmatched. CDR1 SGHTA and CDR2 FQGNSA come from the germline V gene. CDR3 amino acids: CASSLRTSGVSGANVLTF. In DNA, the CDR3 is TGTGCCAGCAGCTTAAGGACTAGCGGGGTCTCTGGGGCCAACGTCCTGACTTTC.

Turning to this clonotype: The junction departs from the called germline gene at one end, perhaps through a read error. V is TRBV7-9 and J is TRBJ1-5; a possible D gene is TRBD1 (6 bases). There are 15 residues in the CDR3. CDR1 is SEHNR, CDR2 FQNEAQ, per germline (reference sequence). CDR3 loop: CASSLSGHLNQAQHF. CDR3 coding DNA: TGTGCCAGCAGCTTATCGGGACACCTCAATCAGGCCCAGCATTTT.

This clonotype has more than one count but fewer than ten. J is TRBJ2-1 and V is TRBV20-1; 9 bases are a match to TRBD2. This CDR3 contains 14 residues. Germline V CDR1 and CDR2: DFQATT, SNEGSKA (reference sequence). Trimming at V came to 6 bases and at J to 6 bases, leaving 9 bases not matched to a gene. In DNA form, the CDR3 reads TGCAGTGCAGCCCGTCCTAGCGGGATCAATGAGCAGTTCTTC. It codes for CSAARPSGINEQFF.

The CDR3 reads CASSAPGANVLTF. CDR3 DNA sequence: TGTGCCAGCAGCGCTCCTGGGGCCAACGTCCTGACTTTC. This chain connects TRBV7-9 to TRBJ2-6; no definite D call. Trimming shortened V by 5 bases and J by 2 bases, and 4 bases separated the two germline ends. Germline V gene data show CDR1 as SEHNR and CDR2 as FQNEAQ (reference sequence). The CDR3 runs 13 residues.

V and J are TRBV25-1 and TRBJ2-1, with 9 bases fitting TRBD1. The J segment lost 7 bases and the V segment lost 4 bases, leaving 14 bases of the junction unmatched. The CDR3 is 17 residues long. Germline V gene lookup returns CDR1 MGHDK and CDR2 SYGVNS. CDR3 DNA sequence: TGTGCCAGCAGTGGATCCCCGGGACAGGGTTCTGGTAATGAGCAGTTCTTC. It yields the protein CASSGSPGQGSGNEQFF.

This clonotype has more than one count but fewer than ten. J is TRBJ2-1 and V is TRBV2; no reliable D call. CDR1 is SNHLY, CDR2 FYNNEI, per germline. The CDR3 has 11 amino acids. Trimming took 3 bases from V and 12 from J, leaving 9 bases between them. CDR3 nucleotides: TGTGCCAGCAGTGAGGGGATTCGGCAGTTCTTC. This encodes CASSEGIRQFF.

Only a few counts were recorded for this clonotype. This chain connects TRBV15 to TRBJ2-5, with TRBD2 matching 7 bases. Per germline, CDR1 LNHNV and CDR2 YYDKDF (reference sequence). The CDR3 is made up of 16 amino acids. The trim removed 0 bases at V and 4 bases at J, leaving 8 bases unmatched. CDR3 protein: CATSRDRGRVGETQYF. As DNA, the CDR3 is TGTGCCACCAGCAGAGATCGGGGGAGGGTTGGAGAGACCCAGTACTTC.

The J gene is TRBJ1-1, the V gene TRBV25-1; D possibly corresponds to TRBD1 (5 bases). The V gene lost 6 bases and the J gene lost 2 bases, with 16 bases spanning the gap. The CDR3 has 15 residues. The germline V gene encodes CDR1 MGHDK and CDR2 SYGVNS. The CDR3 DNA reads TGTGCCAGCAGCCATAGGGGCAGGAGAAACACTGAAGCTTTCTTT. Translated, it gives CASSHRGRRNTEAFF.

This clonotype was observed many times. The CDR3 DNA reads TGCGCCAGCAGCCAAGATAGGCGGGGGGCGTACAATGAGCAGTTCTTC. The encoded protein is CASSQDRRGAYNEQFF. This rearrangement joins TRBV4-1 to TRBJ2-1; 8 nucleotides line up with TRBD2. Germline V lookup: CDR1 MGHRA, CDR2 YSYEKL. V lost 0 bases to trimming and J lost 4 bases; unmatched junction nucleotides: 5. This CDR3 comprises 16 residues.

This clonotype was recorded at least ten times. CDR3 DNA: TGTGCCAGCAGTTGGGGACAAGAAGCTTTCTTT. Translation gives CASSWGQEAFF. The V gene is TRBV12-3 or TRBV12-4, the J gene TRBJ1-1; tentative D call: TRBD1 (6 bases). The CDR3 consists of 11 residues. V was shortened by 4 bases and J by 8 bases, with 8 bases between the two germline ends.

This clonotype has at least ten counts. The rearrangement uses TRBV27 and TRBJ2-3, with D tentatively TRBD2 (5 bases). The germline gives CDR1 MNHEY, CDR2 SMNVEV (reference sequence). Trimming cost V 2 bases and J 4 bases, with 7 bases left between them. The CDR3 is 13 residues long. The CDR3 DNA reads TGTGCCAGCAGTTTAGGGCGGGCAGATACGCAGTATTTT. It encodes CASSLGRADTQYF.

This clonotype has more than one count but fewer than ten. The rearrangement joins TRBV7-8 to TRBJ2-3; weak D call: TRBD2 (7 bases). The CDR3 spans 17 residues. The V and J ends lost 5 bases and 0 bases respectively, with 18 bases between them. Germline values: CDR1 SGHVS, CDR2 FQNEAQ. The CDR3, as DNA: TGTGCCAGCAGCCAAGTTAACGGGGGGACAAGCACAGATACGCAGTATTTT. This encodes CASSQVNGGTSTDTQYF.